The rows below give T cell receptor beta chains drawn from one sample of a study of radiotherapy plus CTLA-4 blockade in lung cancer. This table comes from immunoSEQ multiplex PCR, and its TCRdb copy is limited to in-frame clones, with some not included. Of 81,000 or so clones in the sample, around 83% were seen once. The starting material was peripheral blood, obtained from a patient treated with radiotherapy plus ipilimumab. These receptors came from a human donor with non-small cell lung cancer that progressed on radiotherapy plus ipilimumab. The CDR3 runs from the conserved cysteine through the conserved F or W. The D gene is left open where the match is weak. For some rows the clone size is stated as once, few or many, or as a class when expanded; others skip it.

clone size	J gene	D gene	V gene	CDR3 protein	CDR3 DNA
.	TRBJ2-7	.	TRBV14	CASSRGPSYEQYF	TGTGCCAGCAGCCGGGGACCTTCCTACGAGCAGTACTTC
.	TRBJ1-3	.	TRBV28	CVSYGNTIYF	TGTGTGTCGTACGGAAACACCATATATTTT
.	TRBJ2-7	TRBD1	TRBV19	CASNQGSGGATYEQYF	TGTGCCAGTAACCAGGGATCAGGGGGCGCGACTTACGAGCAGTACTTC
.	TRBJ2-1	.	TRBV30	CAWSRQPREQFF	TGTGCCTGGAGCCGCCAACCCCGTGAGCAGTTCTTC
.	TRBJ2-2	.	TRBV9	CATEPLNTGELFF	TGTGCCACCGAACCTCTTAACACCGGGGAGCTGTTTTTT
.	TRBJ1-6	TRBD1	TRBV9	CASSPGGTGGSPLHF	TGTGCCAGCAGCCCAGGGGGGACAGGGGGTTCACCCCTCCACTTT
.	TRBJ2-1	.	TRBV7-2	CASSLRAAVNEQFF	TGTGCCAGCAGCTTAAGGGCAGCCGTCAATGAGCAGTTCTTC
few	TRBJ2-1	.	TRBV7-6	CASSTGLGQPNEQFF	TGTGCCAGCAGCACGGGCCTTGGCCAGCCCAATGAGCAGTTCTTC
few	TRBJ2-7	TRBD1	TRBV19	CASSRLGQGNSYEQYF	TGTGCCAGTAGCAGGCTCGGACAGGGCAACTCCTACGAGCAGTACTTC
once	TRBJ2-5	TRBD2	TRBV2	CASSEVRGYQETQYF	TGTGCCAGCAGTGAAGTGCGGGGGTACCAAGAGACCCAGTACTTC
.	TRBJ1-1	.	TRBV7-9	CASSLRGTEAFF	TGTGCCAGCAGCTTACGGGGGACTGAAGCTTTCTTT
.	TRBJ1-4	.	TRBV12-1	CASSKRTESRGTNEKLFF	TGTGCCAGCAGCAAAAGGACCGAATCCAGAGGCACTAATGAAAAACTGTTTTTT
.	TRBJ1-1	TRBD1	TRBV11-2	CASSLGGRGFNTEAFF	TGTGCCAGCAGCTTAGGGGGCAGGGGGTTTAACACTGAAGCTTTCTTT
.	TRBJ2-5	.	TRBV7-2	CASSRETQYF	TGTGCCAGCAGCCGAGAGACCCAGTACTTC
.	TRBJ2-1	TRBD2	TRBV7-2	CASSLGAGSGAYNEQFF	TGTGCCAGCAGCTTAGGAGCGGGAAGCGGCGCCTACAATGAGCAGTTCTTC
.	TRBJ2-2	.	TRBV2	CAGTTNTGELFF	TGTGCCGGGACGACGAACACCGGGGAGCTGTTTTTT
.	TRBJ1-2	.	TRBV4-3	CASSQEGSNYGYTF	TGCGCCAGCAGCCAAGAAGGGTCTAACTATGGCTACACCTTC
.	TRBJ1-6	.	TRBV7-2	CASSLATAWYNSPLHF	TGTGCCAGCAGCTTAGCCACAGCATGGTATAATTCACCCCTCCACTTT
.	TRBJ2-7	TRBD2	TRBV9	CSGREVTYEQYF	TGTTCGGGGCGGGAGGTAACCTACGAGCAGTACTTC
.	TRBJ2-3	.	TRBV28	CASSIRFTDTQYF	TGTGCCAGCAGTATCAGGTTCACAGATACGCAGTATTTT
.	TRBJ1-4	TRBD1	TRBV5-1	CASSSERTGLEKLFF	TGCGCCAGCAGCTCAGAACGGACAGGGCTTGAAAAACTGTTTTTT
.	TRBJ2-7	.	TRBV20-1	CSARIGYEQYF	TGCAGTGCTAGAATCGGGTACGAGCAGTACTTC
few	TRBJ1-3	.	TRBV9	CASSVQTASGNTIYF	TGTGCCAGCAGCGTACAAACTGCCTCTGGAAACACCATATATTTT
.	TRBJ2-2	.	TRBV7-2	CASSLEGQATTGELFF	TGTGCCAGCAGCTTAGAAGGACAAGCTACAACCGGGGAGCTGTTTTTT